This entry lists 4 T cell receptor beta chains sequenced from one sample in a study of shared clonotypes between healthy human individuals. Assay: immunoSEQ multiplex PCR; the TCRdb copy retains only in-frame clones and omits some. Here the sample spans approximately 1.4 million clones, 95% to 99% being singletons. The sample taken for sequencing was naive CD4+ T cells sorted from blood. Subset noted: CD45RA+ positively selected. These receptors all come from a man aged 25-45 years in good health.

V gene TRBV5-6 combines with J gene TRBJ2-5; tentatively, D is TRBD2 (5 bases). Germline CDR1 is SGHDT and CDR2 is YYEEEE. V shed 4 bases and J shed 2 bases, with 12 bases lying between them. The CDR3 runs 14 residues. The CDR3 is CASSPLTGQETQYF. As DNA, the CDR3 is TGTGCCAGCAGCCCCTTGACGGGACAAGAGACCCAGTACTTC.

This clone was detected once. The rearrangement uses TRBV27 and TRBJ2-5; a weak D match, TRBD2 (5 bases). The germline CDR1 and CDR2 sequences are MNHEY and SMNVEV (reference sequence). V gave up 3 bases and J gave up 3 bases, with 20 bases separating them. CDR3 length equals 17 residues. DNA of the CDR3: TGTGCCAGCAGTTTTCCCGACCAATTCGGGATGGAAGAGACCCAGTACTTC. Translating it yields CASSFPDQFGMEETQYF.

The chain has TRBV18 and TRBJ2-5, with TRBD1 as a possible D gene (8 bases). The CDR3 extends over 13 amino acids. In germline, CDR1 is KGHSH, CDR2 LQKENI. The germline V and J ends were trimmed by 6 bases and 7 bases, with 15 bases remaining between them. For the CDR3, the DNA is TGTGCCAGCTCCCCGACAGGGGAGGGGACCCAGTACTTC. It is translated as CASSPTGEGTQYF.

This chain's CDR3 is CASTERRDTEAFF. CDR3 coding DNA: TGTGCCAGCACCGAGAGGAGGGACACTGAAGCTTTCTTT. The chain has TRBV2 and TRBJ1-1, with D unclear. The CDR3 length is 13 residues. V lost 7 bases and J 3 bases, leaving 12 bases between the germline ends. Germline CDR1 and CDR2: SNHLY and FYNNEI.